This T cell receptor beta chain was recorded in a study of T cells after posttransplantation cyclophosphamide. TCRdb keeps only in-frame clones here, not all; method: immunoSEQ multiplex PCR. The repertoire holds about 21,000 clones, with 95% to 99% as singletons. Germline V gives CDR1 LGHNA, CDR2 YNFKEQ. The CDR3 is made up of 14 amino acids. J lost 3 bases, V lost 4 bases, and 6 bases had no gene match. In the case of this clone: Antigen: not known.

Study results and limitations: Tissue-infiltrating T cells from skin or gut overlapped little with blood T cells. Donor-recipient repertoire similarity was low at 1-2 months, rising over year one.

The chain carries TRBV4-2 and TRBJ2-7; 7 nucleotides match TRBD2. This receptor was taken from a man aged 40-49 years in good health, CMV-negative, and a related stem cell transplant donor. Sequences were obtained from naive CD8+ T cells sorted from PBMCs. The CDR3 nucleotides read TGTGCCAGCAGCCCGAGGGGCGGGAGCTACGAGCAGTACTTC. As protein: CASSPRGGSYEQYF.